A single sample gave rise to the 22 T cell receptor beta chains below, sequenced in a study of T cells in Graves' hyperthyroidism and ophthalmopathy. RNA transcripts were the template for amplifying TCR beta CDR3 regions. HTBI primers were used for first-round RT-PCR of the TCR CDR3. TCRdb used MiXCR to reprocess the multiplex PCR reads, holding one entry per CDR3 protein. The data contain around 420,000 distinct CDR3 sequences, roughly 14% of them seen just once; the ten biggest clones take up just under 8%. Sequenced sample: blood. The receptors here all came from a woman under 30 with Graves' hyperthyroidism.

This clonotype was recorded once. The chain couples TRBV12-3 or TRBV12-4 to TRBJ2-1, with 8 positions matching TRBD1. V dropped 6 bases and J dropped 7; count of bases not matched to a gene: 11. The CDR3 has 15 residues. The CDR3 nucleotides are TGTGCCAGCAGCCTAGGACAGGGAGGAAGAAATGAGCAGTTCTTC. It is translated as CASSLGQGGRNEQFF.

The V and J genes are TRBV5-1 and TRBJ2-2; 8 bases line up with TRBD1. Losses at the gene ends were 1 base for V and 3 bases for J; bases not matched to a gene: 2. This CDR3 is 15 amino acids long. Germline V gives CDR1 SGHRS, CDR2 YFSETQ. This CDR3 reads CASSLQGADTGELFF. In DNA, the CDR3 is TGCGCCAGCAGCTTGCAGGGGGCGGACACCGGGGAGCTGTTTTTT.

This clonotype occurred many times. This chain joins TRBV5-1 and TRBJ2-1; 9 bases are shared with TRBD2. The germline CDR1 and CDR2 sequences are SGHRS and YFSETQ. The V gene end was trimmed by 2 bases and the J gene end by 4 bases; junction bases not matched to a gene: 4. The CDR3 has 15 amino acids. The CDR3 is CASSFSGGLYNEQFF. The CDR3 coding sequence is TGCGCCAGCAGCTTTAGCGGGGGTTTGTACAATGAGCAGTTCTTC. The full variable domain, its missing parts supplied by reference TRBV5-1 and TRBJ2-1, is KAGVTQTPRYLIKTRGQQVTLSCSPISGHRSVSWYQQTPGQGLQFLFEYFSETQRNKGNFPGRFSGRQFSNSRSEMNVSTLELGDSALYLCASSFSGGLYNEQFFGPGTRLTVL.

The CDR3 is CASSGTDRGYGYTF. The CDR3 bases are TGTGCCAGCAGTGGCACTGACAGGGGCTATGGCTACACCTTC. The rearrangement uses TRBV25-1 and TRBJ1-2, with 8 bases identical to TRBD1. This CDR3 spans 14 amino acids. J gave up 4 bases and V 4 bases, and 5 bases lay outside the gene matches. The germline V gene has CDR1 MGHDK and CDR2 SYGVNS.

As concerns this clonotype: This may arise from a read error, as a much more abundant clone is one base away. The genes are TRBV7-9 and TRBJ2-1; no definite D call. Germline V lookup: CDR1 SEHNR, CDR2 FQNEAQ (reference sequence). V was cut by 1 base and J by 12 bases, with 25 bases left in between. This CDR3 spans 17 amino acids. The DNA for the CDR3 is TGTGCCAGCAGCTTAGGAAGCGTTAGCAGGATAGATATTGGGCAGTTCTTC. As protein: CASSLGSVSRIDIGQFF.

The V and J genes are TRBV14 and TRBJ1-5; D not certain. The CDR3 runs to 15 residues. CDR1 and CDR2 from the germline V gene are SGHDN and FVKESK. V was pared by 0 bases and J by 3 bases, with 9 bases between. The CDR3 sequence is CASSQDLQDNQPQHF. CDR3 DNA: TGTGCCAGCAGCCAAGACCTCCAGGACAATCAGCCCCAGCATTTT.

This clonotype has at least ten counts. The genes are TRBV28 and TRBJ2-2; a weak D match, TRBD2 (5 bases). Germline V lookup: CDR1 MDHEN, CDR2 SYDVKM. This CDR3 spans 16 amino acids. V was pared by 6 bases and J by 0 bases, with 14 bases between. The CDR3 protein is CASRPPEDANTGELFF. CDR3 sequence (DNA): TGTGCCAGCAGACCCCCGGAGGACGCGAACACCGGGGAGCTGTTTTTT. The full variable domain, completed using reference TRBV28 and TRBJ2-2, is DVKVTQSSRYLVKRTGEKVFLECVQDMDHENMFWYRQDPGLGLRLIYFSYDVKMKEKGDIPEGYSVSREKKERFSLILESASTNQTSMYLCASRPPEDANTGELFFGEGSRLTVL.

This clonotype has a count of ten or more. The chain links TRBV5-1 to TRBJ2-5; 7 bases align to TRBD1. The CDR3 runs 16 residues. Germline V gives CDR1 SGHRS, CDR2 YFSETQ. Trimming removed 0 bases from V and 5 bases from J; junction bases left unmatched: 10. CDR3 loop: CASSLGLRQGGETQYF. As DNA, the CDR3 is TGCGCCAGCAGCTTGGGCCTCAGACAGGGCGGCGAGACCCAGTACTTC.

The table lists this clonotype with many counts. The V and J genes are TRBV6-1 and TRBJ2-5; D assignment may be TRBD1 or TRBD2 (5 bases each). The germline V and J ends were trimmed by 5 bases and 5 bases, with 15 bases remaining between them. Germline V gene sequence: CDR1 MNHNS, CDR2 SASEGT. The CDR3 extends over 14 amino acids. This CDR3 reads CASSYAGTGETQYF. The CDR3, as DNA: TGTGCCAGCAGTTACGCAGGGACGGGGGAGACCCAGTACTTC.

The CDR3 region is CASSPGLAGALTDTQYF. The CDR3 coding sequence is TGTGCCAGCAGCCCCGGACTAGCGGGGGCCCTCACAGATACGCAGTATTTT. The chain couples TRBV7-9 to TRBJ2-3; 13 bases are a match to TRBD2. The CDR3 runs to 17 residues. V trimming: 5 bases; J trimming: 2 bases; junction bases outside the gene matches: 7. Germline assignment: CDR1 SEHNR and CDR2 FQNEAQ (reference sequence).

Many counts were recorded for this clonotype. This rearrangement joins TRBV9 to TRBJ1-1, with 9 bases aligning to TRBD1. Germline V gene lookup returns CDR1 SGDLS and CDR2 YYNGEE. Germline trimming cut 4 bases from V and 6 bases from J; bases unmatched to any gene: 7. The CDR3 is 14 amino acids. The CDR3 loop is CASSPGTGMAEAFF. In nucleotides, the CDR3 is TGTGCCAGCAGCCCCGGGACAGGGATGGCTGAAGCTTTCTTT.

In its sample, this clonotype was seen many times. V gene TRBV12-3 or TRBV12-4 combines with J gene TRBJ2-5, with D possibly TRBD2 on 5 matching bases. The CDR3 has 15 residues. Trimming took off 7 bases at V and 2 bases at J, with 17 bases between the two ends. The CDR3 nucleotides are TGTGCCAGCAACCGTCGGGTCGGCGGGCAAGAGACCCAGTACTTC. The encoded protein is CASNRRVGGQETQYF.

This clonotype has ten or more counts. The chain joins TRBV7-2 to TRBJ2-3; TRBD2 aligns across 13 bases. This CDR3 comprises 17 residues. J gave up 1 base and V 6 bases, and 7 bases lay outside the gene matches. Per the germline V gene, CDR1 is SGHTA and CDR2 is FQGNSA. CDR3 amino acids: CASSSGLAGVGTDTQYF. The CDR3, as DNA: TGTGCCAGCAGTTCCGGACTAGCGGGGGTGGGCACAGATACGCAGTATTTT.

This clonotype was found many times. The rearrangement joins TRBV28 to TRBJ1-5, with D uncertain. CDR3 length: 12 amino acids. V was clipped by 4 bases and J by 9 bases, with 10 bases between them. Germline V gene data show CDR1 as MDHEN and CDR2 as SYDVKM. CDR3 region: CASSYGVGPQHF. The CDR3 DNA reads TGTGCCAGCAGTTACGGGGTAGGGCCCCAGCATTTT.

Ten or more counts support this clonotype. This sequence joins TRBV2 and TRBJ1-6; weak D call: TRBD1 (5 bases). The CDR3 spans 15 residues. Per germline, CDR1 SNHLY and CDR2 FYNNEI. Between the trimmed V and J ends, which lost 4 bases and 8 bases, there was a span of 15 bases. This CDR3 is CASSVTERDYSPLHF. CDR3 in DNA: TGTGCCAGCAGTGTTACAGAGAGGGACTATTCACCCCTCCACTTT.

The V and J genes are TRBV27 and TRBJ1-1; TRBD1 agrees at 7 bases. The V segment lost 2 bases and the J segment 1 base; nucleotides outside the gene matches: 7. This CDR3 is built from 16 residues. CDR1 MNHEY and CDR2 SMNVEV come from the germline V gene (reference sequence). The CDR3 DNA reads as TGTGCCAGCAGTTTAGTAACAGGGGTAGGGAACACTGAAGCTTTCTTT. This sequence encodes CASSLVTGVGNTEAFF.

This clonotype came up a few times. The V call is TRBV5-6, the J call TRBJ2-5; possibly TRBD2 for D (6 bases). The CDR3 spans 16 residues. Germline CDR1 is SGHDT and CDR2 is YYEEEE. V was shortened by 0 bases and J by 4 bases, with 16 bases between the two germline ends. The CDR3, as DNA: TGTGCCAGCAGCTTGGTTGGGGGGATTAAAGCAGAGACCCAGTACTTC. Protein: CASSLVGGIKAETQYF. Using reference TRBV5-6 and TRBJ2-5 for the parts outside the CDR3, the full variable domain is DAGVTQSPTHLIKTRGQQVTLRCSPKSGHDTVSWYQQALGQGPQFIFQYYEEEERQRGNFPDRFSGHQFPNYSSELNVNALLLGDSALYLCASSLVGGIKAETQYFGPGTRLLVL.

In its sample, this clonotype was seen many times. The chain has TRBV14 and TRBJ1-1, with D possibly TRBD1 on 5 matching bases. CDR3 length: 15 residues. The V end was cut by 4 bases, the J end by 0 bases, with 12 bases between. Germline V gene lookup returns CDR1 SGHDN and CDR2 FVKESK. The CDR3, as DNA: TGTGCCAGCAGCCCCCGAAGGGGTCTGAACACTGAAGCTTTCTTT. Translating it yields CASSPRRGLNTEAFF.

This clonotype was recorded at least ten times. The chain recombines TRBV6-6 with TRBJ2-3, with TRBD2 identical over 11 bases. The ends lost 1 base at V and 6 bases at J; junction bases unmatched: 3. Germline loops: CDR1 MNHNY, CDR2 SVGAGI (reference sequence). This CDR3 has 15 amino acids. The CDR3 DNA sequence: TGTGCCAGCAGTTACTTACTAGCGGGAGAGGATACGCAGTATTTT. It codes for CASSYLLAGEDTQYF.

Many counts were recorded for this clonotype. The chain joins TRBV7-9 to TRBJ2-3; D not certain. This CDR3 spans 12 amino acids. With 7 bases removed from V and 5 bases from J, the gap between germline ends came to 10 bases. Germline values: CDR1 SEHNR, CDR2 FQNEAQ (reference sequence). The CDR3 sequence is CASTPAGDTQYF. For the CDR3, the DNA is TGTGCCAGCACCCCGGCTGGAGATACGCAGTATTTT.

This clonotype was recorded at least ten times. J is TRBJ2-2 and V is TRBV5-1, with D maybe TRBD2 (5 bases). V gave up 4 bases and J gave up 3 bases, with 16 bases separating them. The CDR3 is 16 amino acids. Germline CDR1 SGHRS, CDR2 YFSETQ. The CDR3 bases are TGCGCCAGCAGCCTGATATTGGCGGGCCACACCGGGGAGCTGTTTTTT. As protein: CASSLILAGHTGELFF. The variable domain in full, completed from reference TRBV5-1 and TRBJ2-2, reads KAGVTQTPRYLIKTRGQQVTLSCSPISGHRSVSWYQQTPGQGLQFLFEYFSETQRNKGNFPGRFSGRQFSNSRSEMNVSTLELGDSALYLCASSLILAGHTGELFFGEGSRLTVL.

This clonotype was recorded once. The CDR3 sequence: CASSLDWDSIYNSPLHF. For the CDR3, the DNA is TGTGCCAGCAGCTTGGACTGGGACAGCATTTATAATTCACCCCTCCACTTT. The chain combines TRBV5-5 with TRBJ1-6, with TRBD1 matching 7 bases. Trimming at V came to 0 bases and at J to 4 bases, leaving 7 bases not matched to a gene. Per germline, CDR1 SGHKS and CDR2 YYEKEE (reference sequence). The CDR3 totals 17 residues.